The 20 T cell receptor beta chains below were found in one sample sequenced in a study of cytomegalovirus exposure and HLA in healthy donors. Method: immunoSEQ multiplex PCR; TCRdb's copy keeps in-frame clones and lacks some. The sample lists about 160,000 clones; around 92% were seen once. The sample taken for sequencing was PBMCs. All receptors derive from a woman younger than 30 in good health and CMV-seropositive.

The chain employs TRBV7-3 and TRBJ2-3, with 7 bases identical to TRBD1. The CDR3 covers 14 residues. Germline CDR1 is SGHTA and CDR2 is FQGTGA. Trimming cost V 5 bases and J 1 base; bases outside gene matches: 3. The CDR3, as DNA: TGTGCCAGCAGCCAGGGACAGCGCACAGATACGCAGTATTTT. Amino acids: CASSQGQRTDTQYF.

V usage is TRBV9 and J usage is TRBJ1-1, with a tentative D call TRBD1 (5 bases). V lost 0 bases, J lost 5 bases, and 8 bases lay in between. The CDR3 runs to 13 residues. CDR1 and CDR2 (germline): SGDLS, YYNGEE. CDR3 protein: CASSVDRGTEAFF. The CDR3 DNA follows: TGTGCCAGCAGCGTAGATCGGGGGACTGAAGCTTTCTTT.

On this clone: At one of its ends the junction is not consistent with the germline gene, which may arise from a read error. The rearrangement joins TRBV10-2 to TRBJ2-3; 9 bases match TRBD2. Germline loops: CDR1 WSHSY, CDR2 SAAADI. The CDR3 extends over 11 amino acids. The CDR3 reads CASSGLAGEDF. The CDR3 nucleotides read TGCGCCAGCAGTGGGTTAGCGGGAGAAGATTTT.

The CDR3 reads CASSFDRGRTYEQYF. Written as DNA, the CDR3 is TGTGCCAGCAGTTTTGACAGGGGTAGAACCTACGAGCAGTACTTC. The chain employs TRBV28 and TRBJ2-7; 8 bases are shared with TRBD1. Looked up from germline, CDR1 is MDHEN and CDR2 is SYDVKM. J lost 2 bases, V lost 3 bases, and 6 bases had no gene match. The length of the CDR3 is 15 residues.

V gene TRBV27 combines with J gene TRBJ2-7; D possibly corresponds to TRBD1 (5 bases). Germline CDR1 MNHEY, CDR2 SMNVEV (reference sequence). Trimming stripped 0 bases from V and 0 bases from J, with 6 bases between. The CDR3 covers 14 residues. This CDR3 is CASSLSGASYEQYF. The CDR3 nucleotides read TGTGCCAGCAGTTTATCAGGGGCCTCCTACGAGCAGTACTTC.

V usage is TRBV7-3 and J usage is TRBJ1-1; a weak D match, TRBD1 (5 bases). The germline V and J ends were trimmed by 2 bases and 2 bases, with 12 bases remaining between them. The CDR3 spans 15 residues. Germline V gives CDR1 SGHTA, CDR2 FQGTGA. The CDR3 spells CASSLGVGANTEAFF. DNA for the CDR3: TGTGCCAGCAGCTTAGGTGTAGGGGCTAACACTGAAGCTTTCTTT.

The V call is TRBV5-1, the J call TRBJ2-5; D is possibly TRBD2 (6 bases). Trimming stripped 0 bases from V and 3 bases from J, with 9 bases between. The CDR3 runs to 14 residues. Germline CDR1 reads SGHRS; CDR2 reads YFSETQ. This CDR3 reads CASSLVGLEETQYF. CDR3 DNA: TGCGCCAGCAGCTTGGTGGGACTGGAAGAGACCCAGTACTTC.

The rearrangement uses TRBV5-1 and TRBJ1-3; TRBD1 is a possible D gene (5 bases). Germline assignment: CDR1 SGHRS and CDR2 YFSETQ. V was cut by 0 bases and J by 0 bases, with 10 bases left in between. The CDR3 spans 16 residues. The CDR3 sequence is CASSLDPQASGNTIYF. The CDR3, as DNA: TGCGCCAGCAGCTTGGACCCACAGGCCTCTGGAAACACCATATATTTT.

This clone was counted a single time. The rearrangement uses TRBV7-9 and TRBJ2-1; D is undetermined. The germline gives CDR1 SEHNR, CDR2 FQNEAQ (reference sequence). This CDR3 region has 14 residues. V lost 5 bases and J lost 4, with 12 bases in between. The CDR3 DNA is TGTGCCAGCAGCGACCTCACCGGGTACAATGAGCAGTTCTTC. Translating gives CASSDLTGYNEQFF.

The genes are TRBV6-5 and TRBJ2-1; 7 bases match TRBD2. In germline, CDR1 is MNHEY, CDR2 SVGAGI. The V and J ends lost 3 bases and 6 bases, in that order; junction bases with no gene match: 2. This CDR3 region has 13 residues. CDR3 DNA sequence: TGTGCCAGCAGTTATGGGGGGGGCAATGAGCAGTTCTTC. Amino acids: CASSYGGGNEQFF.

V usage is TRBV27 and J usage is TRBJ1-2; D not resolved. V was shortened by 5 bases and J by 2 bases, with 15 bases between the two germline ends. Germline CDR1 and CDR2: MNHEY and SMNVEV (reference sequence). The CDR3 runs to 15 residues. The CDR3 region has the DNA TGTGCCAGCAGTCTCCACCAGGTACCGAACTATGGCTACACCTTC. It specifies CASSLHQVPNYGYTF.

J is TRBJ2-1 and V is TRBV5-1, with D perhaps matching TRBD1 (5 bases). CDR1 SGHRS and CDR2 YFSETQ come from the germline V gene. There are 14 residues in the CDR3. Trimming shortened V by 0 bases and J by 7 bases, and 11 bases separated the two germline ends. The CDR3 is CASSLEGQLNEQFF. The CDR3 region has the DNA TGCGCCAGCAGCTTGGAGGGGCAGTTGAATGAGCAGTTCTTC.

This clone has a single count. The chain uses TRBV6-1 and TRBJ2-5; 7 bases match TRBD1. Looked up from germline, CDR1 is MNHNS and CDR2 is SASEGT. This CDR3 has 12 residues. Trimming cost V 6 bases and J 2 bases; bases outside gene matches: 0. CDR3 in DNA: TGTGCCAGCAGGGACAGGCAAGAGACCCAGTACTTC. Translated: CASRDRQETQYF.

The rearrangement joins TRBV11-3 to TRBJ2-7; 7 positions match TRBD1. V lost 2 bases and J lost 3; bases outside the gene matches: 4. This CDR3 is 14 amino acids long. The germline V gene has CDR1 SGHNT and CDR2 YENEEA. The CDR3 DNA reads TGTGCCAGCAGCTTAAGACAGGGTTTCTACGAGCAGTACTTC. Translated, it gives CASSLRQGFYEQYF.

This chain connects TRBV2 to TRBJ1-2; D perhaps matches TRBD1 (6 bases). CDR3 length equals 15 residues. The V end lost 7 bases, the J end lost 3 bases, and 18 bases lay between the germline ends. Germline-derived CDR1 and CDR2 are SNHLY and FYNNEI. CDR3 DNA: TGTGCCAGCAATCGCGGGCGGGGGCTGGACTATGGCTACACCTTC. Protein: CASNRGRGLDYGYTF.

This rearrangement joins TRBV27 to TRBJ2-1; D is perhaps TRBD2 (6 bases). Germline CDR1 is MNHEY and CDR2 is SMNVEV (reference sequence). V shed 6 bases and J shed 0 bases, with 12 bases lying between them. This CDR3 has 15 amino acids. The CDR3 sequence is CASRMGLNSYNEQFF. DNA for the CDR3: TGTGCCAGCAGAATGGGACTCAACTCCTACAATGAGCAGTTCTTC.

CDR3 residues: CASSPRAYEQYF. For the CDR3, the DNA is TGTGCCAGCAGCCCCAGGGCCTACGAGCAGTACTTC. This chain connects TRBV28 to TRBJ2-7; possibly TRBD1 for D (5 bases). The germline V and J ends were trimmed by 6 bases and 2 bases, with 8 bases remaining between them. This CDR3 has 12 amino acids. Germline CDR1 reads MDHEN; CDR2 reads SYDVKM.

This clone was seen just once. This chain's CDR3 is CALTTGSSGNTIYF. DNA for the CDR3: TGTGCCTTGACGACAGGGAGCTCTGGAAACACCATATATTTT. The J gene is TRBJ1-3, the V gene TRBV30, with 7 positions matching TRBD1. The germline gives CDR1 GTSNPN, CDR2 SVGIG (reference sequence). This CDR3 is built from 14 residues. The J segment lost 0 bases and the V segment lost 7 bases, leaving 6 bases of the junction unmatched.

The V gene is TRBV7-3, the J gene TRBJ2-5, with a weak D call TRBD1 (5 bases). The germline V gene has CDR1 SGHTA and CDR2 FQGTGA. Trimming took off 2 bases at V and 0 bases at J, with 10 bases between the two ends. The CDR3 is 15 residues long. The CDR3: CASSLLGHNQETQYF. CDR3 coding DNA: TGTGCCAGCAGCTTACTTGGACATAACCAAGAGACCCAGTACTTC. Using reference TRBV7-3 and TRBJ2-5 for the parts outside the CDR3, the full variable domain is GAGVSQTPSNKVTEKGKYVELRCDPISGHTALYWYRQSLGQGPEFLIYFQGTGAADDSGLPNDRFFAVRPEGSVSTLKIQRTERGDSAVYLCASSLLGHNQETQYFGPGTRLLVL.

The rearrangement links TRBV5-1 to TRBJ2-3; 7 bases match TRBD1. The CDR3 has 15 amino acids. After removal of 0 bases from V and 3 bases from J, the junction contained 4 bases not matched to a gene. CDR1 and CDR2 from the germline V gene are SGHRS and YFSETQ. CDR3 in amino acids: CASSLAGGGTDTQYF. The CDR3 nucleotides are TGCGCCAGCAGCTTGGCAGGGGGTGGAACAGATACGCAGTATTTT.